These 27 T cell receptor beta chains originate from one sample sequenced in a study of T cells in narcolepsy. The repertoire was sequenced with immunoSEQ multiplex PCR; TCRdb's copy has only in-frame clones and lacks some. The sample consists of approximately 31,000 clones, under 90% of them appearing once. Specimen: CD45RA- memory CD4+ T cells from PBMCs. Receptors were obtained from a human donor with narcolepsy.

The chain has TRBV27 and TRBJ1-6, with a weak D call TRBD1 (5 bases). Looked up from germline, CDR1 is MNHEY and CDR2 is SMNVEV (reference sequence). CDR3 length: 17 amino acids. The germline V and J ends were trimmed by 3 bases and 5 bases, with 17 bases remaining between them. Written as DNA, the CDR3 is TGTGCCAGCAGTTTGACTCGCTCTAGGACAAATAATTCACCCCTCCACTTT. The encoded protein is CASSLTRSRTNNSPLHF.

V gene TRBV6-4 combines with J gene TRBJ2-1; possible D gene TRBD2, 6 bases. CDR3 length equals 15 residues. Trimming left V 0 bases short and J 4 bases short, with 10 bases between. Per germline, CDR1 MRHNA and CDR2 SNTAGT. For the CDR3, the DNA is TGTGCCAGCAGTGACTCCGGGGGACTTTACAATGAGCAGTTCTTC. Translating it yields CASSDSGGLYNEQFF.

The chain joins TRBV27 to TRBJ1-2; D may be TRBD1 (6 bases). V shed 0 bases and J shed 7 bases, with 15 bases lying between them. The CDR3 is 15 amino acids. The germline CDR1 and CDR2 sequences are MNHEY and SMNVEV (reference sequence). CDR3 amino acids: CASSLSPQGMGGYTF. CDR3 coding DNA: TGTGCCAGCAGTTTATCCCCTCAGGGGATGGGTGGCTACACCTTC.

J is TRBJ1-2 and V is TRBV6-1; weak D call: TRBD1 (5 bases). Per germline, CDR1 MNHNS and CDR2 SASEGT. The ends were cut back, 6 bases at V and 2 bases at J, with 10 bases in the middle. The CDR3 contains 13 residues. The DNA for the CDR3 is TGTGCCAGCAGGTGGGACGCCAACTATGGCTACACCTTC. It translates to CASRWDANYGYTF.

This sequence joins TRBV6-5 and TRBJ1-5; 11 bases are shared with TRBD1. Germline CDR1 is MNHEY and CDR2 is SVGAGI. The CDR3 runs to 15 residues. V shed 4 bases, J shed 5 bases, and the junction held 4 bases outside the gene matches. CDR3 coding DNA: TGTGCCAGCAGTTGGACAGGGGGCCAAGATCAGCCCCAGCATTTT. Encoded protein: CASSWTGGQDQPQHF.

The rearrangement uses TRBV5-6 and TRBJ1-4; 9 bases match TRBD1. Germline V CDR1 and CDR2: SGHDT, YYEEEE. The CDR3 loop spans 18 amino acids. V was pared by 2 bases and J by 0 bases, with 8 bases of the junction left unmatched. CDR3 residues: CASSLPGTGSATNEKLFF. The CDR3 DNA is TGTGCCAGCAGCTTACCCGGGACAGGGTCTGCAACTAATGAAAAACTGTTTTTT.

CDR3 DNA sequence: TGTGCCATCAGTGAGCGGTCAGGGAACACTGAAGCTTTCTTT. It encodes CAISERSGNTEAFF. The J gene is TRBJ1-1, the V gene TRBV10-3, with D uncertain. This CDR3 spans 14 amino acids. Trimming took off 2 bases at V and 1 base at J, with 8 bases between the two ends. CDR1 and CDR2 (germline): ENHRY, SYGVKD.

V usage is TRBV6-4 and J usage is TRBJ2-5, with 7 bases that match TRBD1. Germline CDR1 and CDR2: MRHNA and SNTAGT. Unmatched junction bases numbered 12, after V lost 4 bases and J lost 4 bases. The CDR3 length is 16 residues. Written as DNA, the CDR3 is TGTGCCAGCAGTGGTCTTACGACAGGGCAAGGAGAGACCCAGTACTTC. Translated: CASSGLTTGQGETQYF.

The genes are TRBV5-6 and TRBJ1-2; D is uncertain. Germline CDR1 and CDR2: SGHDT and YYEEEE. The CDR3 runs to 15 residues. V was clipped by 5 bases and J by 7 bases, with 21 bases between them. CDR3 region: CASSSLGRVEGGYTF. CDR3 nucleotide sequence: TGTGCCAGCAGTTCGCTCGGGCGGGTTGAGGGTGGCTACACCTTC.

J is TRBJ2-5 and V is TRBV30; D is uncertain. The CDR3 totals 14 residues. In germline, CDR1 is GTSNPN, CDR2 SVGIG (reference sequence). Trimming took 4 bases from V and 1 from J, leaving 13 bases between them. The CDR3 spells CAWTPRRGQETQYF. The CDR3, as DNA: TGTGCCTGGACCCCTCGGCGCGGCCAAGAGACCCAGTACTTC. Combining the CDR3 with reference TRBV30 and TRBJ2-5 gives the whole variable domain SQTIHQWPATLVQPVGSPLSLECTVEGTSNPNLYWYRQAAGRGLQLLFYSVGIGQISSEVPQNLSASRPQDRQFILSSKKLLLSDSGFYLCAWTPRRGQETQYFGPGTRLLVL.

This chain uses TRBV11-3 with TRBJ2-5, with D possibly matching TRBD2 (6 bases). V gave up 5 bases and J gave up 1 base, with 8 bases separating them. Germline V gene lookup returns CDR1 SGHNT and CDR2 YENEEA. This CDR3 spans 13 amino acids. The CDR3 nucleotides read TGTGCCAGCAGCCCCGGGAGCCAAGAGACCCAGTACTTC. Protein sequence: CASSPGSQETQYF.

V is TRBV19 and J is TRBJ1-3; TRBD1 might be the D (5 bases). Germline V gene lookup returns CDR1 LNHDA and CDR2 SQIVND (reference sequence). The ends were cut back, 4 bases at V and 2 bases at J, with 9 bases in the middle. The CDR3 has 14 amino acids. The CDR3 sequence is CASSSDSPGNTIYF. Here the CDR3 DNA reads TGTGCCAGTAGTAGTGACAGCCCTGGAAACACCATATATTTT.

With respect to this clone: This same CDR3 is encoded by further DNA sequences in the sample. This chain connects TRBV5-4 to TRBJ2-1; D call uncertain. The germline V and J ends were trimmed by 0 bases and 4 bases, with 5 bases remaining between them. Germline values: CDR1 SGHNT, CDR2 YYREEE (reference sequence). This CDR3 is 13 amino acids long. CDR3 sequence: CASSLDSYNEQFF. In DNA form, the CDR3 reads TGTGCCAGCAGCTTGGACAGTTACAATGAGCAGTTCTTC.

Concerning this clone itself: Mismatch with germline at one junction end may stem from a read error. Additional DNA sequences in this sample encode the identical CDR3. The rearrangement uses TRBV7-7 and TRBJ2-1, with D unclear. CDR1 is SSHAT and CDR2 is FNYEAQ in the germline V gene (reference sequence). The CDR3 has 13 amino acids. The CDR3 region is CASSLVEGNEQFF. The CDR3 DNA sequence: TGTGCTAGCAGCCTAGTTGAAGGGAATGAGCAGTTCTTC. Using reference TRBV7-7 and TRBJ2-1 for the parts outside the CDR3, the full variable domain is GAGVSQSPRYKVTKRGQDVTLRCDPISSHATLYWYQQALGQGPEFLTYFNYEAQPDKSGLPSDRFSAERPEGSISTLTIQRTEQRDSAMYRCASSLVEGNEQFFGPGTRLTVL.

This clone came up a few times. As DNA, the CDR3 is TGTGCCTGGAGTTCGGATTTCCCCGAAAAACTGTTTTTT. Amino acids: CAWSSDFPEKLFF. This chain links TRBV30 with TRBJ1-4, with unresolved D. The CDR3 sequence is 13 residues long. V was trimmed by 2 bases and J by 8 bases, leaving 12 bases between them. Germline CDR1 reads GTSNPN; CDR2 reads SVGIG (reference sequence).

This clone showed up just once. The rearrangement uses TRBV6-1 and TRBJ2-6, with TRBD1 matching 7 bases. Trimming removed 2 bases from V and 2 bases from J; junction bases left unmatched: 3. The CDR3 consists of 16 residues. Germline assignment: CDR1 MNHNS and CDR2 SASEGT. CDR3 in DNA: TGTGCCAGCAGTGAACGACAGGGTACTGGGGCCAACGTCCTGACTTTC. Encoded protein: CASSERQGTGANVLTF.

The genes are TRBV30 and TRBJ1-2, with 7 bases identical to TRBD1. CDR1 and CDR2 (germline): GTSNPN, SVGIG (reference sequence). The CDR3 extends over 13 amino acids. Trimming took 3 bases from V and 6 from J; bases not matched to a gene: 7. CDR3 DNA: TGTGCCTGGAGGTCCGACAGGGCGCATGGCTACACCTTC. This translates into CAWRSDRAHGYTF.

This chain connects TRBV6-4 to TRBJ1-2, with D maybe TRBD1 (5 bases). Trimming took off 0 bases at V and 7 bases at J, with 12 bases between the two ends. The CDR3 contains 14 residues. The V gene's germline CDR1 is MRHNA and CDR2 SNTAGT. CDR3 coding DNA: TGTGCCAGCAGTGACTCTGCAGGGTTCAGTGGCTACACCTTC. This translates into CASSDSAGFSGYTF.

The gene calls are TRBV5-1 and TRBJ1-1; D unclear. Germline V gene data show CDR1 as SGHRS and CDR2 as YFSETQ. Between the trimmed V and J ends, which lost 5 bases and 6 bases, there was a span of 14 bases. The CDR3 consists of 13 residues. This CDR3 reads CASSTIDTAEAFF. CDR3 nucleotides: TGCGCCAGCAGTACAATTGATACCGCTGAAGCTTTCTTT.

The rearrangement links TRBV5-8 to TRBJ2-2; 8 bases map to TRBD1. Per the germline V gene, CDR1 is SGHTS and CDR2 is YDEGEE. The length of the CDR3 is 16 residues. J lost 7 bases, V lost 4 bases, and 12 bases had no gene match. CDR3 residues: CASSPGTGGYGGELFF. The CDR3 DNA reads TGTGCCAGCAGCCCGGGGACAGGCGGTTATGGCGGGGAGCTGTTTTTT.

The rearrangement joins TRBV2 to TRBJ1-1; 8 nucleotides match TRBD1. This CDR3 has 12 residues. V gave up 7 bases and J gave up 5 bases; unmatched junction bases: 3. Germline V gene sequence: CDR1 SNHLY, CDR2 FYNNEI. The CDR3 coding sequence is TGTGCCAGCACCGGGACAGGAACTGAAGCTTTCTTT. Protein sequence: CASTGTGTEAFF.

The chain links TRBV11-2 to TRBJ1-6; D is undetermined. Between the trimmed V and J ends, which lost 3 bases and 0 bases, there was a span of 6 bases. CDR1 is SGHAT, CDR2 FQNNGV, per germline. This CDR3 is built from 15 residues. CDR3 residues: CASSFELSYNSPLHF. The CDR3 nucleotides read TGTGCCAGCAGCTTCGAGCTCTCCTATAATTCACCCCTCCACTTT.

The chain employs TRBV5-1 and TRBJ2-6; TRBD2 might be the D (6 bases). This CDR3 has 17 residues. Germline-derived CDR1 and CDR2 are SGHRS and YFSETQ. V lost 1 base to trimming and J lost 0 bases, with 11 bases between them. The CDR3 DNA sequence: TGCGCCAGCAGCTTGACGGGGGAGAGCTCTGGGGCCAACGTCCTGACTTTC. It translates to CASSLTGESSGANVLTF.

The genes are TRBV18 and TRBJ1-5; TRBD1 agrees at 8 bases. V shed 2 bases, J shed 6 bases, and the junction held 6 bases outside the gene matches. Germline V lookup: CDR1 KGHSH, CDR2 LQKENI. CDR3 length: 15 residues. The CDR3 nucleotides are TGTGCCAGCTCACCATACAGGGGGAACAGTCAGCCCCAGCATTTT. As protein: CASSPYRGNSQPQHF.

CDR3 coding DNA: TGTGCCAGCTCACCCCATTCCCTGCGACAGGGGGGTGAAGCTTTCTTT. Protein product: CASSPHSLRQGGEAFF. V and J are TRBV18 and TRBJ1-1; TRBD1 matches 9 bases. V was pared by 3 bases and J by 7 bases, with 12 bases of the junction left unmatched. Germline CDR1 and CDR2: KGHSH and LQKENI. The CDR3 runs 16 residues. Variable domain in full (rest from reference TRBV18 and TRBJ1-1): NAGVMQNPRHLVRRRGQEARLRCSPMKGHSHVYWYRQLPEEGLKFMVYLQKENIIDESGMPKERFSAEFPKEGPSILRIQQVVRGDSAAYFCASSPHSLRQGGEAFFGQGTRLTVV.

Concerning this clone itself: One junction end does not reproduce the germline sequence, and a read error may be involved. This specimen includes other DNA sequences encoding the same CDR3. The V gene is TRBV5-6, the J gene TRBJ1-2; D remains unclear. This CDR3 is 15 amino acids long. Germline V lookup: CDR1 SGHDT, CDR2 YYEEEE. CDR3: CASSLDLGANYGYTF. DNA of the CDR3: TGTGCCAGCAGTTTGGACCTTGGGGCTAACTATGGCTACACCTTC. Filled out from reference TRBV5-6 and TRBJ1-2, the complete variable domain reads DAGVTQSPTHLIKTRGQQVTLRCSPKSGHDTVSWYQQALGQGPQFIFQYYEEEERQRGNFPDRFSGHQFPNYSSELNVNALLLGDSALYLCASSLDLGANYGYTFGSGTRLTVV.

This clone came up once. The chain uses TRBV7-8 and TRBJ2-4; D is unresolved. Deletions cut 1 base from V and 3 bases from J, with 13 bases between. The CDR3 has 16 residues. Germline CDR1 and CDR2: SGHVS and FQNEAQ. CDR3 bases: TGTGCCAGCAGCTTAGAGAGGCGGTGGGGCAAAAACATTCAGTACTTC. It codes for CASSLERRWGKNIQYF.